This T cell receptor beta chain was observed in a study of a mutant IDH1 vaccine in newly diagnosed glioma. As for the study in general: In the visit schedule, V12 fell in week 35, while V13 fell in week 47.

Libraries were prepared by immunoSEQ multiplex PCR; TCRdb keeps only in-frame clonotypes and omits some of them. The repertoire holds around 60,000 clones, with around 86% as singletons. Turning to this clone: The antigen remains unidentified.

Time point: week 47, end of study. The content of each vaccine dose was 300 ug of mutant IDH1 20-mer peptide, and topical imiquimod accompanied it. Trimming removed 4 bases from V and 0 bases from J, with 7 bases in between. The germline CDR1 and CDR2 sequences are LNHDA and SQIVND (reference sequence). This CDR3 comprises 14 residues. The sequences come from PBMCs, collected from a glioma patient whose treatment included an IDH1 peptide vaccine. The rearrangement links TRBV19 to TRBJ2-1, with a tentative D call TRBD2 (5 bases). The TCR comes from a man aged 25 to 40 with glioma. The DNA for the CDR3 is TGTGCCAGTAGTAAAGCGGACTCCTACAATGAGCAGTTCTTC. Residues: CASSKADSYNEQFF.